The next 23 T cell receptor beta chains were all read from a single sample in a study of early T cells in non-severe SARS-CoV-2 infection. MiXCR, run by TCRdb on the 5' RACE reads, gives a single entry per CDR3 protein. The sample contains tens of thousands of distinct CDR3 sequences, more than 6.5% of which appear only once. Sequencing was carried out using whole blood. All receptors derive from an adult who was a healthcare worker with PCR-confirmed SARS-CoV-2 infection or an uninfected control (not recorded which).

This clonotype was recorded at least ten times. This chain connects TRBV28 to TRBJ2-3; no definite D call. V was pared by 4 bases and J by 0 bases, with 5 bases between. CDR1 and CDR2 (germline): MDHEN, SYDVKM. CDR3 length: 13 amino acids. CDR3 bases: TGTGCCAGCAGTTCTGCTAGCACAGATACGCAGTATTTT. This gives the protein CASSSASTDTQYF.

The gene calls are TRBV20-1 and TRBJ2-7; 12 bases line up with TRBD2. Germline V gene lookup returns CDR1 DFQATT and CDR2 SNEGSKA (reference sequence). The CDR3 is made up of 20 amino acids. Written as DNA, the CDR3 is TGCAGCCCCGGACGGACTAGGTTGCCTAGACTAGCGGGGGACTCCTACGAGCAGTACTTC. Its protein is CSPGRTRLPRLAGDSYEQYF.

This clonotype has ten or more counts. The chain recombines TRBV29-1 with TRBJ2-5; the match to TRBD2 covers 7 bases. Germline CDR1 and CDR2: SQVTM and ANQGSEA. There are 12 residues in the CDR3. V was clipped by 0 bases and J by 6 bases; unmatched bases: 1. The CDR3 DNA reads TGCAGCGTTGAAGAGGGAGGGAAGACCCAGTACTTC. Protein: CSVEEGGKTQYF.

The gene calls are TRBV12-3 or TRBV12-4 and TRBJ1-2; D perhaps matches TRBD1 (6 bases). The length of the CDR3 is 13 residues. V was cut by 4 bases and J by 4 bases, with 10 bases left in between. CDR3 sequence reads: CASSSQGFYGYTF. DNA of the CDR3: TGTGCCAGCAGTTCACAGGGCTTCTATGGCTACACCTTC.

The CDR3 coding sequence is TGCAGTGCCATAGACAGGGGTTATTATGGCTACACCTTC. Protein sequence: CSAIDRGYYGYTF. The V and J genes are TRBV20-1 and TRBJ1-2, with 8 bases identical to TRBD1. Germline CDR1 reads DFQATT; CDR2 reads SNEGSKA (reference sequence). Trimming removed 6 bases from V and 5 bases from J; junction bases left unmatched: 8. The CDR3 sequence is 13 residues long.

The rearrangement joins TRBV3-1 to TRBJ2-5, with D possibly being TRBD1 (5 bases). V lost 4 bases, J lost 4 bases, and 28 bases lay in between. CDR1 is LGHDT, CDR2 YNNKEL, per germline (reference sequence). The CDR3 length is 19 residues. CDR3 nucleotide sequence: TGTGCCAGCAGCCGGCTCAGGGAAGGGTTCACAACACAGAGAGAGACCCAGTACTTC. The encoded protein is CASSRLREGFTTQRETQYF.

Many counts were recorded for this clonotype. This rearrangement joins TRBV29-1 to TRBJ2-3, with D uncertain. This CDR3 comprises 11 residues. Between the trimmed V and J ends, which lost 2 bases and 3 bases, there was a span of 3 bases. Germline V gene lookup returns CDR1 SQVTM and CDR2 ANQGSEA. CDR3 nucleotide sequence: TGCAGCGTTGAACTAACAGATACGCAGTATTTT. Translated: CSVELTDTQYF.

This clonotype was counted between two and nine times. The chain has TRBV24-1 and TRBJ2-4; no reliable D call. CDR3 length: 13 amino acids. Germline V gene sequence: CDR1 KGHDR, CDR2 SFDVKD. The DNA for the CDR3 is TGTGCTCTTTCAACGGTAGCCAAAAACATTCAGTACTTC. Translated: CALSTVAKNIQYF.

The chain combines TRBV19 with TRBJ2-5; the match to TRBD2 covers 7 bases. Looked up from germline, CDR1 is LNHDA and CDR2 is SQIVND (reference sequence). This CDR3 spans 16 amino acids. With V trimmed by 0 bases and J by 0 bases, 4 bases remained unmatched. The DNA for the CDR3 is TGTGCCAGTAGTATAGATCCAGCGGGGAACCAAGAGACCCAGTACTTC. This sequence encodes CASSIDPAGNQETQYF.

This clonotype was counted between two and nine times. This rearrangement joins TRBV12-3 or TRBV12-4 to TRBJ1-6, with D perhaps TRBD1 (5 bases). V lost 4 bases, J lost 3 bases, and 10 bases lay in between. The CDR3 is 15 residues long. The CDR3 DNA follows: TGTGCCAGCAGTTACTTTGGGGGCTATAATTCACCCCTCCACTTT. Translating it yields CASSYFGGYNSPLHF.

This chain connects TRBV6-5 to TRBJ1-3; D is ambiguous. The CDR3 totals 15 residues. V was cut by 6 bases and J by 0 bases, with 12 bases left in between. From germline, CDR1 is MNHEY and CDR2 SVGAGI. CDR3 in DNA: TGTGCCAGCAGCCCGACGGTTCTCTCTGGAAACACCATATATTTT. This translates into CASSPTVLSGNTIYF.

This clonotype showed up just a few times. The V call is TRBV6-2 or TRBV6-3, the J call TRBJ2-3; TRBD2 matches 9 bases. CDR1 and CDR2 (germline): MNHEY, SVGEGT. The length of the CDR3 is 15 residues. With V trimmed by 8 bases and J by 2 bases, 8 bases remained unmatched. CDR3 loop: CASLERGAFTDTQYF. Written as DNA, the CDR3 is TGTGCCAGCCTAGAGCGGGGGGCCTTCACAGATACGCAGTATTTT.

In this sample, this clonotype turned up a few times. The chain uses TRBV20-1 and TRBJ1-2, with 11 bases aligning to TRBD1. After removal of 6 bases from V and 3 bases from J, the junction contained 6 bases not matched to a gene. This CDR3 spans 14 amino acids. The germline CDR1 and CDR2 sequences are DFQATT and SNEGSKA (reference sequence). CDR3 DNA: TGCAGTGCCCTGAGGACAGGGGGCGACTATGGCTACACCTTC. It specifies CSALRTGGDYGYTF.

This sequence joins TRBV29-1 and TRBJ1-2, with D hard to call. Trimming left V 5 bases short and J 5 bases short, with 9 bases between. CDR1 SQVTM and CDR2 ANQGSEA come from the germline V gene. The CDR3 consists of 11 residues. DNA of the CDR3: TGCAGCGTTCCTGAACCATATGGCTACACCTTC. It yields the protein CSVPEPYGYTF. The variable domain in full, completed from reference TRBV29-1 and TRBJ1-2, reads SAVISQKPSRDICQRGTSLTIQCQVDSQVTMMFWYRQQPGQSLTLIATANQGSEATYESGFVIDKFPISRPNLTFSTLTVSNMSPEDSSIYLCSVPEPYGYTFGSGTRLTVV.

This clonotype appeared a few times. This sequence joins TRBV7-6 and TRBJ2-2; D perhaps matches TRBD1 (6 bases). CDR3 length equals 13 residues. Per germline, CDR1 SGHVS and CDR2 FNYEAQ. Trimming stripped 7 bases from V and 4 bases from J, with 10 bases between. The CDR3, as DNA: TGTGCCAGCAAGTGGACAGCCACCGGGGAGCTGTTTTTT. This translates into CASKWTATGELFF. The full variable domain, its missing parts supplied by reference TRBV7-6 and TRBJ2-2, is GAGVSQSPRYKVTKRGQDVALRCDPISGHVSLYWYRQALGQGPEFLTYFNYEAQQDKSGLPNDRFSAERPEGSISTLTIQRTEQRDSAMYRCASKWTATGELFFGEGSRLTVL.

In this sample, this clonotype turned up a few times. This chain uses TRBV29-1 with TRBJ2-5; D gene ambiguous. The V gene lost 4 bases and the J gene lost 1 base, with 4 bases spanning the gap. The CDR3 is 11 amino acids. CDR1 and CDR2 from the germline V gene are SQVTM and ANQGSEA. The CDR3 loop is CSVASQETQYF. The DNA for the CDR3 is TGCAGCGTTGCCAGCCAAGAGACCCAGTACTTC.

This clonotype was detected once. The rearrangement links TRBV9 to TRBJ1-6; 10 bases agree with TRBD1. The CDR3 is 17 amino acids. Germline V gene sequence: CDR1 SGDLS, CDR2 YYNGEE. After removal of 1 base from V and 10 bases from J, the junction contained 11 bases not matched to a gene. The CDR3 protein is CASSVRGGTGEGSPLHF. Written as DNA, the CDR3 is TGTGCCAGCAGCGTAAGAGGTGGGACAGGGGAAGGCTCACCCCTCCACTTT.

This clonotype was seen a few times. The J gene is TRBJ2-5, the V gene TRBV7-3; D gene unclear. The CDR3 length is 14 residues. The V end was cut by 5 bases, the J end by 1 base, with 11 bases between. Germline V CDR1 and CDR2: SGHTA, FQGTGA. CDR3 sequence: CASSRGGVQETQYF. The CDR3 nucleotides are TGTGCCAGCAGCCGAGGTGGGGTCCAAGAGACCCAGTACTTC.

CDR3 amino acids: CASSLGTSGDQQYF. For the CDR3, the DNA is TGTGCCAGCAGCTTAGGTACTAGCGGGGATCAGCAGTATTTT. The V and J genes are TRBV7-9 and TRBJ2-3; the match to TRBD2 covers 10 bases. CDR1 and CDR2 (germline): SEHNR, FQNEAQ (reference sequence). V lost 1 base, J lost 11 bases, and 6 bases stayed unmatched. The length of the CDR3 is 14 residues.

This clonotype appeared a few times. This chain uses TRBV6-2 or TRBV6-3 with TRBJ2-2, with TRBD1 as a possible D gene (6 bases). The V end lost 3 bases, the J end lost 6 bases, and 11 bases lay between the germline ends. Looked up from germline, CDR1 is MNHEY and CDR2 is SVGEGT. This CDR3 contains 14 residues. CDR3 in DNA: TGTGCCAGCAGTTATGCAAGACAGGCCGGGGAGCTGTTTTTT. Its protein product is CASSYARQAGELFF.

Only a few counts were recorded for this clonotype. Here the CDR3 DNA reads TGTGCCAGCAGCCACGGGGGCCATGAGCAGTTCTTC. This sequence encodes CASSHGGHEQFF. The V gene is TRBV12-3 or TRBV12-4, the J gene TRBJ2-1; D may correspond to TRBD1 or TRBD2 (6 bases each). V lost 6 bases and J 8 bases, leaving 11 bases between the germline ends. The CDR3 totals 12 residues.

CDR3 DNA: TGTGCCAGCAGCCAAGTGGTCTCCAGGGGGGTGAATGAGCAGTTCTTC. Its translation: CASSQVVSRGVNEQFF. The V gene is TRBV4-2, the J gene TRBJ2-1, with D possibly TRBD1 on 7 matching bases. CDR3 length equals 16 residues. Germline values: CDR1 LGHNA, CDR2 YNFKEQ. The V and J ends lost 1 base and 7 bases respectively, with 17 bases between them.

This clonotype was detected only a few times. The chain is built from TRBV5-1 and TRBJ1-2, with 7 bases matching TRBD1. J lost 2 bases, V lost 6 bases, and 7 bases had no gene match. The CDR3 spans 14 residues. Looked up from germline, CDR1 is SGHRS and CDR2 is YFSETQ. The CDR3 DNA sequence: TGCGCCAGCAAAGGGACAGTTAAGAACTATGGCTACACCTTC. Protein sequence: CASKGTVKNYGYTF. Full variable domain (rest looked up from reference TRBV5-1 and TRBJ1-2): KAGVTQTPRYLIKTRGQQVTLSCSPISGHRSVSWYQQTPGQGLQFLFEYFSETQRNKGNFPGRFSGRQFSNSRSEMNVSTLELGDSALYLCASKGTVKNYGYTFGSGTRLTVV.